Shown below are 11 T cell receptor beta chains from a single sample sequenced in a study of response to subunit inactivated influenza vaccine. TCRdb reanalysed the RT-PCR reads using MiXCR and keeps one entry per CDR3 protein. The sample has approximately 500,000 distinct CDR3 sequences; 13% to 15% are singletons. This material consisted of PBMCs from blood, taken roughly 12 days after vaccination. The source is a man in his fifties or sixties who received an inactivated influenza vaccine.

The table lists this clonotype with many counts. The rearrangement joins TRBV6-5 to TRBJ2-6, with D maybe TRBD2 (6 bases). Looked up from germline, CDR1 is MNHEY and CDR2 is SVGAGI. The V and J ends lost 0 bases and 4 bases respectively, with 19 bases between them. The CDR3 covers 19 residues. The CDR3 is CASSYSNMGGSSGANVLTF. Written as DNA, the CDR3 is TGTGCCAGCAGTTACTCGAATATGGGGGGTTCTTCCGGGGCCAACGTCCTGACTTTC.

The chain is built from TRBV5-6 and TRBJ2-3, with 11 bases lining up with TRBD1. The V and J ends lost 3 bases and 4 bases, in that order; junction bases with no gene match: 4. CDR3 length: 15 residues. CDR1 and CDR2 from the germline V gene are SGHDT and YYEEEE. The CDR3 protein is CASSWDRGIADTQYF. CDR3 sequence (DNA): TGTGCCAGCAGCTGGGACAGGGGGATCGCAGATACGCAGTATTTT. Full variable domain (missing parts from reference TRBV5-6 and TRBJ2-3): DAGVTQSPTHLIKTRGQQVTLRCSPKSGHDTVSWYQQALGQGPQFIFQYYEEEERQRGNFPDRFSGHQFPNYSSELNVNALLLGDSALYLCASSWDRGIADTQYFGPGTRLTVL.

This rearrangement joins TRBV28 to TRBJ2-4; weak D call: TRBD1 (5 bases). The CDR3 length is 14 residues. V was cut by 6 bases and J by 4 bases, with 13 bases left in between. CDR1 MDHEN and CDR2 SYDVKM come from the germline V gene. CDR3 loop: CASRAGNYKNIQYF. The CDR3 coding sequence is TGTGCCAGCAGAGCAGGGAACTATAAAAACATTCAGTACTTC.

A note on this clonotype: The germline gene is not matched at one end of the junction; a read error may be the cause. The chain uses TRBV12-3 or TRBV12-4 and TRBJ2-2, with D perhaps being TRBD1 or TRBD2 (5 bases each). The CDR3 runs to 11 residues. The CDR3 DNA reads TGTGCCAGCAGTCTCACCGGGGCGCTGTTTTTT. It encodes CASSLTGALFF.

The chain recombines TRBV12-3 or TRBV12-4 with TRBJ2-2; D is ambiguous. V was clipped by 7 bases and J by 1 base, with 7 bases between them. The CDR3 consists of 13 residues. The CDR3: CASTWWNTGELFF. CDR3 coding DNA: TGTGCCAGCACATGGTGGAACACCGGGGAGCTGTTTTTT.

CDR3 sequence: CASSLLAGVRNEQFF. The CDR3 coding sequence is TGTGCCAGCAGCTTACTAGCGGGAGTACGAAATGAGCAGTTCTTC. This chain links TRBV7-2 with TRBJ2-1; TRBD2 matches 10 bases. This CDR3 contains 15 residues. Trimming at V came to 2 bases and at J to 7 bases, leaving 5 bases not matched to a gene. Germline assignment: CDR1 SGHTA and CDR2 FQGNSA. The full variable domain, its missing parts supplied by reference TRBV7-2 and TRBJ2-1, is GAGVSQSPSNKVTEKGKDVELRCDPISGHTALYWYRQSLGQGLEFLIYFQGNSAPDKSGLPSDRFSAERTGGSVSTLTIQRTQQEDSAVYLCASSLLAGVRNEQFFGPGTRLTVL.

This clonotype was observed a handful of times. The rearrangement joins TRBV11-1 to TRBJ1-1, with 7 positions matching TRBD1. CDR1 and CDR2 (germline): SGHAT, FQDESV (reference sequence). J lost 1 base, V lost 2 bases, and 4 bases had no gene match. The CDR3 is 15 amino acids. CDR3 protein: CASSLPDRENTEAFF. CDR3 coding DNA: TGTGCCAGCAGCTTACCCGACAGGGAGAACACTGAAGCTTTCTTT.

This clonotype was picked up a small number of times. The V and J genes are TRBV5-1 and TRBJ2-7; no clear D. V was cut by 0 bases and J by 7 bases, with 17 bases left in between. Per the germline V gene, CDR1 is SGHRS and CDR2 is YFSETQ. CDR3 length equals 15 residues. The CDR3 region is CASSLDPLGIGEQYF. CDR3 DNA sequence: TGCGCCAGCAGCTTGGACCCGCTTGGAATCGGGGAGCAGTACTTC.

This clonotype was seen a handful of times. V usage is TRBV6-5 and J usage is TRBJ2-5; 9 bases are a match to TRBD2. Per germline, CDR1 MNHEY and CDR2 SVGAGI. CDR3 size: 18 residues. The ends lost 2 bases at V and 5 bases at J; junction bases unmatched: 15. This chain's CDR3 is CASSYKSSGNLLSETQYF. In DNA, the CDR3 is TGTGCCAGCAGTTACAAGTCTAGCGGGAACCTATTATCGGAGACCCAGTACTTC.

The chain combines TRBV20-1 with TRBJ2-3, with 8 bases lining up with TRBD1. The CDR3 extends over 15 amino acids. Unmatched junction bases numbered 6, after V lost 4 bases and J lost 0 bases. Per germline, CDR1 DFQATT and CDR2 SNEGSKA (reference sequence). The CDR3 DNA sequence: TGCAGTGCTACCGACAGGGGTTTGAGCACAGATACGCAGTATTTT. Its translation is CSATDRGLSTDTQYF.

The chain recombines TRBV12-3 or TRBV12-4 with TRBJ1-4; D not certain. The CDR3 consists of 15 residues. The V end lost 6 bases, the J end lost 0 bases, and 11 bases lay between the germline ends. This CDR3 is CASSPQHATNEKLFF. The CDR3 nucleotides are TGTGCCAGCAGCCCCCAACACGCAACTAATGAAAAACTGTTTTTT.